The clone carrying this T cell receptor beta chain appeared a few times. Germline V gene sequence: CDR1 KGHSH, CDR2 LQKENI. This CDR3 region has 13 residues. V lost 5 bases and J 1 base, leaving 7 bases between the germline ends. Original processing methods: By means of reference gene primer amplification, nucleated cell counts were estimated. Generated by immunoSEQ multiplex PCR, the TCRdb table keeps only in-frame clones and is missing some. Clone size and the V and J calls come from that table; the DNA yielded D and trimming. The sample shows some 350,000 clones, roughly 89% of them seen only once. This entry comes from a study of blood T cell repertoires in COVID-19. Study-level information: From the United States, Italy and Spain came samples of acute and convalescent COVID-19. Nucleic acid was either cDNA or gDNA, and it came from T cells, B-cell-depleted T cells, or PBMCs.

The source material was peripheral blood. This rearrangement joins TRBV18 to TRBJ2-3; D unclear. This TCR derives from a man aged 18 to 29 with active or convalescent COVID-19. In nucleotides, the CDR3 is TGTGCCAGCTCATCCTCTCGCACAGATACGCAGTATTTT. Translating it yields CASSSSRTDTQYF.